A selection of T cell receptor beta chains follows, all from one sample in a study of blood T cell repertoires in COVID-19. Measured with immunoSEQ multiplex PCR; TCRdb has only the in-frame clones, and not every one. The table records 200,000 to 300,000 clones, more than 80% of them present only once. Sequencing was carried out using peripheral blood. These receptors all come from a woman aged 80 or over with COVID-19, enrolled during active disease. CDR3s leave out the opening cysteine and the closing phenylalanine or tryptophan. D genes are given only for firm matches.

TRBD1	TRBJ1-1	TRBV5-1	ASSLAQGATEAF
NA	TRBJ2-7	TRBV2	ASSARPGVGEQY
NA	TRBJ1-2	TRBV5-4	ASSLSQNNDGYT
NA	TRBJ2-7	TRBV28	ASTTRGRGSLSYEQY
NA	TRBJ2-1	TRBV4-2	ASSQDGSGLPPYNEQF
NA	TRBJ2-7	TRBV19	ASSISAAGDYEQY
NA	TRBJ2-2	TRBV3-1/TRBV3-2	ASSQAGTGELF
TRBD2	TRBJ2-3	TRBV4-1	ASSPRTSGSTDTQY
NA	TRBJ2-7	TRBV3-1/TRBV3-2	ASSQVESGEQY
NA	TRBJ1-1	TRBV6-6	ASSITLGGPEAF
NA	TRBJ1-2	TRBV6-5	ASRVQGGYYGYT
TRBD2	TRBJ2-2	TRBV5-1	ASSLAPSGNTGELF
TRBD1	TRBJ1-5	TRBV6-5	ASSYDRDQPQH
NA	TRBJ2-1	TRBV1	TSSSSPGTTPAPSDNEQF
NA	TRBJ1-4	TRBV12-3/TRBV12-4	ASSSGNEKLF
NA	TRBJ2-7	TRBV7-9	ASSLLRVGEQY
NA	TRBJ1-3	TRBV6-2/TRBV6-3	ASSYGARIGGNTIY
TRBD1	TRBJ1-2	TRBV30	AYLTGGGTGGYT
NA	TRBJ2-1	TRBV7-9	ASSLALPSYNEQF
TRBD1	TRBJ1-2	TRBV19	ASSTAGTGSIGYT
NA	TRBJ1-5	TRBV6-4	ASSDSYRQAGNQPQH
NA	TRBJ2-1	TRBV18	ASSPGDEQF
TRBD1	TRBJ1-5	TRBV4-1	ASSLGTVNNQPQH
NA	TRBJ1-2	TRBV7-9	ASSPQGIGYT
TRBD1	TRBJ1-5	TRBV7-2	ASSWDRNQPQH
TRBD1	TRBJ2-5	TRBV7-3	ASSLAGTGKETQY
TRBD2	TRBJ2-1	TRBV27	ASSFLSGRQNEQF
NA	TRBJ1-6	TRBV9	ASSVQGNNSPLH
TRBD2	TRBJ2-3	TRBV24-1	ATSDLGGSSTDTQY
NA	TRBJ2-5	TRBV5-1	ASSGTTGRETQY
NA	TRBJ1-2	TRBV13	ASSLRRGLGGYT
TRBD1	TRBJ1-2	TRBV4-3	ASSQESGGANYGYT
NA	TRBJ1-1	TRBV15	ATSSLRSLTEAF
TRBD1	TRBJ1-1	TRBV5-4	ASSKGGTDTEAF
TRBD1	TRBJ2-7	TRBV27	ASSPRQGAREQY
NA	TRBJ2-1	TRBV6-4	ASSDMRASYNEQF
NA	TRBJ2-7	TRBV30	AWRGAKAYEQY
TRBD1	TRBJ1-2	TRBV18	ASSTGTGLYGYT
TRBD1	TRBJ2-3	TRBV6-6	ASSSTGGVTQY
TRBD1	TRBJ2-7	TRBV6-2/TRBV6-3	ASSFGTGGYEQY